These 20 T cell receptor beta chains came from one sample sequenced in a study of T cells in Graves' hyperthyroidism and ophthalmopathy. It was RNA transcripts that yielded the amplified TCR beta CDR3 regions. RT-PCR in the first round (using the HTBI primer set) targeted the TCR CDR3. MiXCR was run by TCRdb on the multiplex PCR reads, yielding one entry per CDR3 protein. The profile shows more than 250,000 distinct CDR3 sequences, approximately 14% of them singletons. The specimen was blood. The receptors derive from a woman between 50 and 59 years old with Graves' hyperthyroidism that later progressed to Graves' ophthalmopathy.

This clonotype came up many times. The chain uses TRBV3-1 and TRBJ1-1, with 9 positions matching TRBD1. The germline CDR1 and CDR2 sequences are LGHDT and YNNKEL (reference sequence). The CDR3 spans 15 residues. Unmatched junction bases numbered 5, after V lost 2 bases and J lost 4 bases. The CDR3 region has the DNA TGTGCCAGCAGCCAACTGGGACAGGGTCCCACTGAAGCTTTCTTT. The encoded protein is CASSQLGQGPTEAFF.

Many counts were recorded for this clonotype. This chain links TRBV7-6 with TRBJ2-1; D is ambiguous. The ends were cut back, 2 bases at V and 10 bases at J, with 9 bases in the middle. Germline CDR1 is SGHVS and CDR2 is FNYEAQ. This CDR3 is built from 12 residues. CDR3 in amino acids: CASSLPGLEQFF. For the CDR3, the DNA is TGTGCCAGCAGCTTACCGGGCCTCGAGCAGTTCTTC.

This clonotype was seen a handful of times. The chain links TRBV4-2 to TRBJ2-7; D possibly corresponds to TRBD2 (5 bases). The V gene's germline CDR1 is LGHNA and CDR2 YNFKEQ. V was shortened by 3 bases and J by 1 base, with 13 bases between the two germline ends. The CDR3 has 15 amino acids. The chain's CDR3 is CASSQVPDSSYEQYF. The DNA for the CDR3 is TGTGCCAGCAGCCAGGTTCCGGACTCGTCCTACGAGCAGTACTTC.

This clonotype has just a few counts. The CDR3 loop reads CSVYTGVDGYTF. The CDR3 region has the DNA TGCAGCGTCTATACAGGGGTCGACGGCTACACCTTC. The rearrangement links TRBV29-1 to TRBJ1-2; 7 bases align to TRBD1. The ends lost 6 bases at V and 8 bases at J; junction bases unmatched: 9. CDR1 and CDR2 (germline): SQVTM, ANQGSEA. The CDR3 runs to 12 residues. Drawing the rest from reference TRBV29-1 and TRBJ1-2, the complete variable domain is SAVISQKPSRDICQRGTSLTIQCQVDSQVTMMFWYRQQPGQSLTLIATANQGSEATYESGFVIDKFPISRPNLTFSTLTVSNMSPEDSSIYLCSVYTGVDGYTFGSGTRLTVV.

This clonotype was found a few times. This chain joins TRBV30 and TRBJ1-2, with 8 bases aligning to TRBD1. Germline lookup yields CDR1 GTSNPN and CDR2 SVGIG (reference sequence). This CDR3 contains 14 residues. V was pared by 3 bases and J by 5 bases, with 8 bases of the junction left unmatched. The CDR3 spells CAWSRGTGPYGYTF. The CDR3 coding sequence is TGTGCCTGGAGCAGGGGGACAGGTCCGTATGGCTACACCTTC.

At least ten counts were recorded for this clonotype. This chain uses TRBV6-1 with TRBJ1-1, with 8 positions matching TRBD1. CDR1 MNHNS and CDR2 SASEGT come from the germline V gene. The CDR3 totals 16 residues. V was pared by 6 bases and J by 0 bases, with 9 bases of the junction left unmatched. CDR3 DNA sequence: TGTGCCAGCAGACTCGGGACAGGTCCTATGAACACTGAAGCTTTCTTT. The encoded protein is CASRLGTGPMNTEAFF.

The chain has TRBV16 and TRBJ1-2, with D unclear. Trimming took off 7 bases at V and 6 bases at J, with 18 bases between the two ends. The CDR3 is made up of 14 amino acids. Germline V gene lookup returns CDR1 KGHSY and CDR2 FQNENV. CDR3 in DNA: TGTGCCAGCACCCCCACGACCGGGCCTCATGGCTACACCTTC. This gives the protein CASTPTTGPHGYTF.

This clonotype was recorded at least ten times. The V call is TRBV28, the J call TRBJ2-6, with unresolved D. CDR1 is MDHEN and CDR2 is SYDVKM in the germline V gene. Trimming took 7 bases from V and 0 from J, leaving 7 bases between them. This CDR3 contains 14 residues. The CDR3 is CASMGDSGANVLTF. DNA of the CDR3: TGTGCCAGCATGGGTGACTCTGGGGCCAACGTCCTGACTTTC.

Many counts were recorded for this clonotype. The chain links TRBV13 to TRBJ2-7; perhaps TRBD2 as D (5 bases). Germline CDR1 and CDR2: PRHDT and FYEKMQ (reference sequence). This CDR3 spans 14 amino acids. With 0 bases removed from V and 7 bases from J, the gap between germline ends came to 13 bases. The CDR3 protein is CASSLGSEGWEQYF. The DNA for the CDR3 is TGTGCCAGCAGCTTAGGCAGCGAGGGATGGGAGCAGTACTTC.

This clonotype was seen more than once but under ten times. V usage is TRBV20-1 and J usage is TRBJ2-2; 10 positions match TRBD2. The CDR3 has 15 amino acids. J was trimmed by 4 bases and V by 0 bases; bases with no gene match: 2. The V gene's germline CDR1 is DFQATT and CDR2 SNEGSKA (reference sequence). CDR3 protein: CSARDRLAGTGELFF. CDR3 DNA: TGCAGTGCTAGAGACCGACTAGCGGGCACCGGGGAGCTGTTTTTT.

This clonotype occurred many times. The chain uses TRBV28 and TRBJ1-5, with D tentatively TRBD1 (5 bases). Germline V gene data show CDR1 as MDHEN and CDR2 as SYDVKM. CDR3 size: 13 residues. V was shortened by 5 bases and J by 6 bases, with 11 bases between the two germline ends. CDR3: CASSTRVFQPQHF. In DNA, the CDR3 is TGTGCCAGCAGTACCAGGGTTTTTCAGCCCCAGCATTTT.

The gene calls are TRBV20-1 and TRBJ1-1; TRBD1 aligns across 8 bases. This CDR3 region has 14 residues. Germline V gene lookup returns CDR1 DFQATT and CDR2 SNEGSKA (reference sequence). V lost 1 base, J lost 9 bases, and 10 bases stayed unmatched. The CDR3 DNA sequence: TGCAGTGCTAGAGGACAGGGGCGATTACTCCAAGCTTTCTTT. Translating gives CSARGQGRLLQAFF.

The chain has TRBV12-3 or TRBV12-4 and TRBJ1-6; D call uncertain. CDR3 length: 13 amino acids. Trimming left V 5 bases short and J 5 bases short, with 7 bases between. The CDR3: CASSLRDNSPLHF. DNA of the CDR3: TGTGCCAGCAGTCTACGCGATAATTCACCCCTCCACTTT.

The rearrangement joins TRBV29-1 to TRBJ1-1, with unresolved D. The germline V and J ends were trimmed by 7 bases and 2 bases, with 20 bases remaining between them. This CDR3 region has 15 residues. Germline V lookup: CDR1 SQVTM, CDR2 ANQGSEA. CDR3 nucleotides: TGCAGCGGGGTGGGGAGAGCGGTCGGAAACACTGAAGCTTTCTTT. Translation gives CSGVGRAVGNTEAFF.

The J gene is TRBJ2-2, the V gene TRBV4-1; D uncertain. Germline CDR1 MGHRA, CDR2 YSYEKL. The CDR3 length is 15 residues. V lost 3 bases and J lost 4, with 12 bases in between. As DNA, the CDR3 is TGCGCCAGCAGCCAGATAGGGAAGGGCACCGGGGAGCTGTTTTTT. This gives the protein CASSQIGKGTGELFF.

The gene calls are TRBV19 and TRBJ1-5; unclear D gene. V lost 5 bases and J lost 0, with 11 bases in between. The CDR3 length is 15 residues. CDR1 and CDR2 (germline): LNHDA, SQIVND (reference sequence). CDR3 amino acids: CASSPPRFSNQPQHF. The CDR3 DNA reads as TGTGCCAGTAGTCCCCCCAGGTTTAGCAATCAGCCCCAGCATTTT.

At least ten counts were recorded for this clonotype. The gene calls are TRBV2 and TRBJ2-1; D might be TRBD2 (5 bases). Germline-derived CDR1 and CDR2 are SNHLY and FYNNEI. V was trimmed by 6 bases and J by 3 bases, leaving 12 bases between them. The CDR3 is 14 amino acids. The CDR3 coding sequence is TGTGCCAGCAGGGCTAGCTTAATCTACAATGAGCAGTTCTTC. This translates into CASRASLIYNEQFF.

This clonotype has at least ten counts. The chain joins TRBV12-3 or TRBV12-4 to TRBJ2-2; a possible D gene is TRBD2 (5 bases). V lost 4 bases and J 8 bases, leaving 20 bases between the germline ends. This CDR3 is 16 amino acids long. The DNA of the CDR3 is TGTGCCAGCAGTTCAAACATCGGGATCCAAGTAGGGGAGCTGTTTTTT. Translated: CASSSNIGIQVGELFF.

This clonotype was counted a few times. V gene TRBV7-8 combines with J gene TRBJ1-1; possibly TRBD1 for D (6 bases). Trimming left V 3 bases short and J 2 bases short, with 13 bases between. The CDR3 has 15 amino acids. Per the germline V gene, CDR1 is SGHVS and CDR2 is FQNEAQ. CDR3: CASSFLDGGNTEAFF. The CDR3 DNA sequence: TGTGCCAGCAGCTTCCTGGACGGGGGCAACACTGAAGCTTTCTTT.

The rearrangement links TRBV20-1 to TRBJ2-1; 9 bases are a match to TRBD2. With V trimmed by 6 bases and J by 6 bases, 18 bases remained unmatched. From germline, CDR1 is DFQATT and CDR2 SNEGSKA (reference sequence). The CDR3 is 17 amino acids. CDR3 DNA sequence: TGCAGTGCGGAAAGGTCATGGCGGGAGGGTCCCACCAATGAGCAGTTCTTC. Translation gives CSAERSWREGPTNEQFF.